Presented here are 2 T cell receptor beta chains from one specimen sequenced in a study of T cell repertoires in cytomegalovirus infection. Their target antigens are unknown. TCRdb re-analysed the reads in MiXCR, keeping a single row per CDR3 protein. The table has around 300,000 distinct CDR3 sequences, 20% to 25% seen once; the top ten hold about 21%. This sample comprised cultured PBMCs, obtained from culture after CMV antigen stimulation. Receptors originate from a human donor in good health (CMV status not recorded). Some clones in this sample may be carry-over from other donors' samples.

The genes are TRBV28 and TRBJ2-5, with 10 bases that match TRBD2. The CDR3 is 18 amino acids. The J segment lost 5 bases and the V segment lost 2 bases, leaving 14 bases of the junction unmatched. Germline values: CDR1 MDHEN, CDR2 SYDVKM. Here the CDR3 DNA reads TGTGCCAGCAGTTTAGGTGTTGGGCTAGCGGGAGTTTTGGAGACCCAGTACTTC. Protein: CASSLGVGLAGVLETQYF.

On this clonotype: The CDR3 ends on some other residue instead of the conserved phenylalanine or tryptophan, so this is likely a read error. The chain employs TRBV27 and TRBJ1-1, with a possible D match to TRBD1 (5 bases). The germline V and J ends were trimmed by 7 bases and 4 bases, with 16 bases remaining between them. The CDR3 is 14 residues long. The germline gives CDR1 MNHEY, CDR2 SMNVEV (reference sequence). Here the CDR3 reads CASTAGGLPTEAFL. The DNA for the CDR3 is TGTGCCAGCACCGCCGGGGGGTTACCCACTGAAGCTTTCCTT.